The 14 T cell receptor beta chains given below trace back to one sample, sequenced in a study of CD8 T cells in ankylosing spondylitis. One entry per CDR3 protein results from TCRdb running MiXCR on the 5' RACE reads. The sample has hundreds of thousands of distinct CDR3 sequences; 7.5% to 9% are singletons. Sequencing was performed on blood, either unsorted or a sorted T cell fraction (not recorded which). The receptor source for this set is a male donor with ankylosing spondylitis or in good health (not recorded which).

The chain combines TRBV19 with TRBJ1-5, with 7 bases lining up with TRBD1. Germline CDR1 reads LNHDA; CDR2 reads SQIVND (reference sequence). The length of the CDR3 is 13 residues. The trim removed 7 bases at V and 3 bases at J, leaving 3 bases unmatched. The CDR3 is CASTGQVNQPQHF. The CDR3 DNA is TGTGCCAGTACCGGACAGGTCAATCAGCCCCAGCATTTT.

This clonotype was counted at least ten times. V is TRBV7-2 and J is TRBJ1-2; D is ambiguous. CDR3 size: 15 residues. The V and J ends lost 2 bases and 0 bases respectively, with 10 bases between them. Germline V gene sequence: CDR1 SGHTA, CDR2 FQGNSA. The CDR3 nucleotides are TGTGCCAGCAGCTTATTCCAGTCCTCTAACTATGGCTACACCTTC. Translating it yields CASSLFQSSNYGYTF.

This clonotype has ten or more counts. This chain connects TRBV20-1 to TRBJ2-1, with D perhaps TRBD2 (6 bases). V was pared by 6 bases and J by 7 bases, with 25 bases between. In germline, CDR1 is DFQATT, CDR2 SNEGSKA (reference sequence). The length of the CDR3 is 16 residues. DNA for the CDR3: TGCAGTGCCTTTTCTCCGTTAGCGGACCTAGAGAATGAGCAGTTCTTC. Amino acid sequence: CSAFSPLADLENEQFF.

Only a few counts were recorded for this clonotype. The CDR3 sequence: CASSPTSGRITVEQFF. The CDR3 coding sequence is TGTGCCAGCAGCCCTACTAGCGGGAGGATTACAGTTGAGCAGTTCTTC. The chain links TRBV7-9 to TRBJ2-1; 12 bases agree with TRBD2. CDR1 SEHNR and CDR2 FQNEAQ come from the germline V gene (reference sequence). V shed 5 bases, J shed 9 bases, and the junction held 11 bases outside the gene matches. The CDR3 spans 16 residues. Variable domain in full (rest from reference TRBV7-9 and TRBJ2-1): DTGVSQNPRHKITKRGQNVTFRCDPISEHNRLYWYRQTLGQGPEFLTYFQNEAQLEKSRLLSDRFSAERPKGSFSTLEIQRTEQGDSAMYLCASSPTSGRITVEQFFGPGTRLTVL.

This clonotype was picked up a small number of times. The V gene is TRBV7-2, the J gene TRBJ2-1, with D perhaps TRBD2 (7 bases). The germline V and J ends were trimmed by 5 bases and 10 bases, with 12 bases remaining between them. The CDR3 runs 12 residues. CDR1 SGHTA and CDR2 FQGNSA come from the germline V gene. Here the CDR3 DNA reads TGTGCCAGCAGCGCGAGGGGGGGCGAGCAGTTCTTC. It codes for CASSARGGEQFF.

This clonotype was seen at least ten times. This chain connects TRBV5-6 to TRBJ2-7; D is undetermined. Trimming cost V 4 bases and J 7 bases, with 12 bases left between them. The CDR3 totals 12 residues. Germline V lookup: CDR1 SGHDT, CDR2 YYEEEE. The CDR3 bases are TGTGCCAGCAGCGCAACAATTGGGGAGCAGTACTTC. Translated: CASSATIGEQYF.

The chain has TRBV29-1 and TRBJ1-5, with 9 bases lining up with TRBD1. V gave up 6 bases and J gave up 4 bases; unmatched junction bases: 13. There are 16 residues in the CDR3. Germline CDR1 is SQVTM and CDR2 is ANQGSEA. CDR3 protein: CSVGVGTGSANQPQHF. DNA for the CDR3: TGCAGCGTCGGCGTCGGGACAGGGTCAGCTAATCAGCCCCAGCATTTT.

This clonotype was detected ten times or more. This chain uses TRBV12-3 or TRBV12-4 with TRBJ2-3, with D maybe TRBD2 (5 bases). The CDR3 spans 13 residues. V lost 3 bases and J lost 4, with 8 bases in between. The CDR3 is CASSLRESDTQYF. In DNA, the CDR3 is TGTGCCAGCAGTTTGAGGGAATCAGATACGCAGTATTTT.

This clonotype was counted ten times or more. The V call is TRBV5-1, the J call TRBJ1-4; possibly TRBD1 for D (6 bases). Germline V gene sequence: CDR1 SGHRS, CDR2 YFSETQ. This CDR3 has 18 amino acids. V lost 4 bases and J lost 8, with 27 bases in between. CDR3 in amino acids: CASSKLPGNRVPGEKLFF. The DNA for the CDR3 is TGCGCCAGCAGCAAGCTACCCGGAAACAGGGTCCCGGGGGAAAAACTGTTTTTT.

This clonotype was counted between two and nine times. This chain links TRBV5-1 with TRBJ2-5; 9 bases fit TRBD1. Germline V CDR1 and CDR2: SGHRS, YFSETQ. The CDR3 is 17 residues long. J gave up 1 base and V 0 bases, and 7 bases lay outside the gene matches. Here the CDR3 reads CASSLGSGTGFQETQYF. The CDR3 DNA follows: TGCGCCAGCAGCTTGGGCTCCGGGACAGGGTTCCAAGAGACCCAGTACTTC.

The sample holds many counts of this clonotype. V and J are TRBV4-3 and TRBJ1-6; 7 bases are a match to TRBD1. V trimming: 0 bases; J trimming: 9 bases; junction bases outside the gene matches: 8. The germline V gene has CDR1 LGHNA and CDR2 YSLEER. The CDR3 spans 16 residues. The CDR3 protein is CASSQDRRQGTSPLHF. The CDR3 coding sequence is TGCGCCAGCAGCCAAGATAGGAGACAGGGTACTTCACCCCTCCACTTT.

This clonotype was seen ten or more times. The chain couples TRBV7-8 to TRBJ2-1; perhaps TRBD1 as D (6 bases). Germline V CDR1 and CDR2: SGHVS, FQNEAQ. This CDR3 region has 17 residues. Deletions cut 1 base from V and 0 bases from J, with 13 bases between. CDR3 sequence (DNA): TGTGCCAGCAGCTTAGACGACAGGCTAGGCTCCTACAATGAGCAGTTCTTC. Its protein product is CASSLDDRLGSYNEQFF.

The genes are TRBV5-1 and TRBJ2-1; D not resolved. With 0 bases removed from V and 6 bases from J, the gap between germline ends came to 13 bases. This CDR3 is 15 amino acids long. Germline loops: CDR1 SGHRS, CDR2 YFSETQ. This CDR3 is CASSLDLSWGNEQFF. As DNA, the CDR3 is TGCGCCAGCAGCTTGGACCTAAGCTGGGGCAATGAGCAGTTCTTC.

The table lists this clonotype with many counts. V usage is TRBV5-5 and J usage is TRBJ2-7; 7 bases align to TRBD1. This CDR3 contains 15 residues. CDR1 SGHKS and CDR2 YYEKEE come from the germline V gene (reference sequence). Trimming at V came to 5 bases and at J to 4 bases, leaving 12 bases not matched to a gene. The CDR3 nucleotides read TGTGCCAGCAGAGATAGACAGGGTGGGGCTTACGAGCAGTACTTC. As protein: CASRDRQGGAYEQYF.